This T cell receptor (beta chain) was identified during a study of technical replicates of blood from a few donors. Sequencing was performed with immunoSEQ multiplex PCR; in TCRdb, only in-frame clones are kept and a portion is missing. Of approximately 81,000 clones in the sample, nearly 96% are singletons; the top ten hold around 0.38%. This CDR3 comprises 16 residues. J lost 3 bases, V lost 3 bases, and 5 bases had no gene match. CDR1 and CDR2 (germline): ENHRY, SYGVKD. Only one count was recorded for this clone. The chain is built from TRBV10-3 and TRBJ2-5; 12 bases are a match to TRBD2. The clonotype originates from a human donor in good health. The sequencing input was T cells isolated from PBMCs. The CDR3 loop is CAISDRTSGMEETQYF. CDR3 coding DNA: TGTGCCATCAGTGATAGGACTAGCGGGATGGAAGAGACCCAGTACTTC.